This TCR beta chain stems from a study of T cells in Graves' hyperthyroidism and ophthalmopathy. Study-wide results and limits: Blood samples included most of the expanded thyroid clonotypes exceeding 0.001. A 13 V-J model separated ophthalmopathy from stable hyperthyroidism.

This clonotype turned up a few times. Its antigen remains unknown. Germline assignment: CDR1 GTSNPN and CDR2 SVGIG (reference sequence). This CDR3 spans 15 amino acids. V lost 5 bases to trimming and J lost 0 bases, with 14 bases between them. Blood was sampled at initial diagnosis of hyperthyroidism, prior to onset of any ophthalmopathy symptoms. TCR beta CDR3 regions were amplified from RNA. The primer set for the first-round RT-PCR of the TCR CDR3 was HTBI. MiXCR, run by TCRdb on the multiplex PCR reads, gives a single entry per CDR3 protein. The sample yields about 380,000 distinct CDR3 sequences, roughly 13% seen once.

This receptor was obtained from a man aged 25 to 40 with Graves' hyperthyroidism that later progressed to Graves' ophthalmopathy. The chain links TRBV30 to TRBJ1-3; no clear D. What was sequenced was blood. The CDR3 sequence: CAWGRDTRSGNTIYF. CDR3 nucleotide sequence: TGTGCCTGGGGCCGTGACACCCGCTCTGGAAACACCATATATTTT.